This TCR beta chain was identified during a study of CD8+ T cells in alopecia areata (dated by TCRdb to 2016 to 2019). Context from the whole study: Treated patients were enrolled in an open-label pilot trial of oral tofacitinib at 5 to 10 mg twice daily for moderate-to-severe alopecia areata. TCRbeta CDR3 regions were amplified by immunoSEQ multiplex PCR with 35 Vbeta forward and 13 Jbeta reverse primers. Scalp clonality was compared among normal scalp (n=4), patchy alopecia areata scalp (n=8), and alopecia totalis/universalis scalp (n=8). High-throughput TCRbeta sequencing was used to examine T cell clonal expansion in alopecia areata in both the C3H/HeJ mouse model and human patients. In humans, TCRbeta sequencing was performed on scalp tissue and on sorted CD4+ and CD8+ peripheral blood T cells from healthy controls and from patients with patchy or totalis/universalis alopecia areata. The SALT score, which quantifies the percentage of affected scalp surface area, was used to measure disease severity in treated patients. Patients stayed on tofacitinib for 6 to 18 months and then had 6 months of follow-up off drug so that delayed response and recurrence could be assessed. RNA was obtained with the PAXgene miRNA kit for fixed scalp, the miRNeasy kit for PBMCs, and the RNeasy kit for mouse skin. Biopsies were taken from tofacitinib-treated patients at baseline and again at 4 and 24 weeks into treatment, and several of those patients also had a later scalp biopsy.

Of note for this clone: Its antigen target is currently unknown. Base-call qualities are not available, and no considerably larger clone is one nucleotide away.

This specimen's time point label, interpreted: less than five weeks on oral tofacitinib. The treatment or condition label, read with the paper, signifies: oral pan-JAK inhibitor, 5-10 mg twice daily. Peripheral blood and lesional scalp punch biopsies were obtained from patients with alopecia areata. PBMCs were isolated by density centrifugation and stained for CD3, CD4 and CD8, after which CD4+ and CD8+ T cells were sorted on a FACSAria. Library generation was performed with the immunoSEQ multiplex PCR assay. To provide template for TCR sequencing, every sample had RNA extracted and reverse transcribed into cDNA. First-strand cDNA was synthesized with SuperScript III using a 2:1 mix of oligo-dT and random hexamers. A synthetic immune receptor repertoire was used to assess amplification bias, and residual bias was removed computationally. The source study handled its data this way. Raw reads were preprocessed for error removal, and CDR3 was defined according to IMGT conventions as running from the conserved cysteine to phenylalanine. Clonality was computed as 1 minus the Shannon entropy, with the entropy normalized by log2 of the number of productive unique TCRs. CD4 or CD8 identity of scalp clones was inferred by cross-referencing scalp TCRbeta sequences with sorted blood CD4 and CD8 repertoires. The clones in this table, taken by TCRdb from immuneACCESS, are in-frame only. Not every clone is retained; where verified, under half of the shortfall comes from an unresolved V gene, and the cause of the rest is unknown. The D gene and trimming were derived from the DNA, and the V and J assignments and clone size from that table. This sample is represented by 130,000 or so clones; over 60% of them were singletons. The ten largest clonotypes hold around 5.7% of the sample.

The V end loses 6 bases and the J end loses 6 bases, and a stretch of 18 bases separates them. The CDR3 runs 15 amino acids, cysteine and phenylalanine included. Only the CDR3 part of the read is kept: 45 bases, read in frame from the first base. In the germline V gene (reference sequence), CDR1 corresponds to MNHEY and CDR2 to SMNVEV. What the study reported, not specific to this receptor: Scalp clonality and the number of expanded CD8+ clones among the top 100 scalp clones were significantly decreased by tofacitinib. During tofacitinib treatment, many expanded lesional clones remained in scalp and blood, and this persistence may partly explain relapse after treatment is stopped. Unlike mouse skin, where gammadelta T cells dominate, normal human skin contains resident alphabeta T cells that get sequenced too, which complicates analysis of the scalp TCR repertoire. Higher clonality and more expanded CD8+ clones were observed in lesional scalp than in normal scalp, particularly in alopecia totalis/universalis, a finding suggestive of antigenic drive. Because the treated cohort was small and had just a single nonresponder, larger studies are needed to establish links between baseline CD8+ expansion and response. Shared TCR sequences between patients were less evident than in mice, which may be partly attributable to HLA diversity in the patient population.

The source material was CD4+ T cells sorted from blood, sampled at week 4, from a patient treated with tofacitinib. In this chain, TRBV27 is recombined with TRBJ1-5; a confident D gene designation cannot be given. The clonotype was recovered from a human donor with alopecia areata. This receptor carries the CDR3 CASSVTGGVSQPQHF. DNA sequence: TGTGCCAGCAGCGTCACGGGCGGCGTGAGTCAGCCCCAGCATTTT.